This T cell receptor beta chain came from a study of CD8+CD57+ T cells in acquired aplastic anemia. For sequencing, patients were chosen who had shown expansion of CD8+CD57+ cells by flow cytometry. Severe acquired aplastic anemia was diagnosed in all patients. Profiling that covered TCR beta VDJ and CDR3 relied on genomic DNA as its template. Each CDR3 protein is one row after TCRdb ran MiXCR on the reads. In the table there are under 150,000 distinct CDR3 sequences, less than 50% of which are singletons. This CDR3 contains 15 residues. Germline V CDR1 and CDR2: SGHNT, YYREEE (reference sequence). With 5 bases clipped from V and 4 bases from J, the junction kept 8 bases outside the gene matches.

The gene calls are TRBV5-4 and TRBJ1-3; 8 positions agree with TRBD1. The sample comprised sorted CD4+, CD8+, or CD8+CD57+ T cells (not recorded which) from PBMCs. The source is a human donor with aplastic anemia. The CDR3 coding sequence is TGTGCCAGCAGTCTGGACGGACAGGGCGGAAACACCATATATTTT. Protein sequence: CASSLDGQGGNTIYF.